This entry lists 7 T cell receptor beta chains sequenced from one sample in a study of shared clonotypes between healthy human individuals. The protocol was immunoSEQ multiplex PCR, while the TCRdb copy is restricted to in-frame clones and leaves out a portion. The sample has under 2,500,000 clones; 95% are singletons. The sample taken for sequencing was naive CD4+ T cells sorted from blood. Noted subset: CD45RA+ positively selected. The receptors derive from a man aged 18 to 29 in good health.

The genes are TRBV10-3 and TRBJ1-6, with a tentative D call TRBD1 (6 bases). CDR3 length: 13 amino acids. The V end was cut by 8 bases, the J end by 9 bases, with 14 bases between. Germline CDR1 ENHRY, CDR2 SYGVKD. The CDR3 reads CAIRQDIGSPLHF. DNA for the CDR3: TGTGCCATCCGACAGGACATAGGTTCACCCCTCCACTTT.

The gene calls are TRBV2 and TRBJ2-2; D gene uncertain. Germline V gene data show CDR1 as SNHLY and CDR2 as FYNNEI. Between the trimmed V and J ends, which lost 6 bases and 4 bases, there was a span of 9 bases. This CDR3 has 13 amino acids. The CDR3 sequence: CASRVSSTGELFF. CDR3 in DNA: TGTGCCAGCAGAGTGTCCAGCACCGGGGAGCTGTTTTTT.

The chain employs TRBV15 and TRBJ1-1; tentatively, D is TRBD1 (6 bases). The CDR3 totals 12 residues. Germline loops: CDR1 LNHNV, CDR2 YYDKDF (reference sequence). Trimming shortened V by 3 bases and J by 9 bases, and 11 bases separated the two germline ends. CDR3 coding DNA: TGTGCCACCAGCAGCGGAGGGGGAAAAGCTTTCTTT. Protein sequence: CATSSGGGKAFF.

The V and J genes are TRBV5-4 and TRBJ2-2; tentatively, D is TRBD1 (6 bases). The germline V gene encodes CDR1 SGHNT and CDR2 YYREEE (reference sequence). Trimming took off 4 bases at V and 2 bases at J, with 12 bases between the two ends. The CDR3 covers 15 residues. CDR3 coding DNA: TGTGCCAGCAGCATCGGGACACTTAACACCGGGGAGCTGTTTTTT. Protein: CASSIGTLNTGELFF.

This chain links TRBV6-6 with TRBJ1-1, with unresolved D. The CDR3 runs 11 residues. Germline CDR1 and CDR2: MNHNY and SVGAGI (reference sequence). V lost 8 bases, J lost 4 bases, and 8 bases lay in between. The CDR3 here is CASGLSTEAFF. The CDR3 DNA follows: TGTGCCAGCGGTTTATCCACTGAAGCTTTCTTT.

The chain couples TRBV25-1 to TRBJ2-5, with TRBD2 as a possible D gene (6 bases). CDR1 and CDR2 (germline): MGHDK, SYGVNS. Trimming shortened V by 1 base and J by 4 bases, and 13 bases separated the two germline ends. The length of the CDR3 is 15 residues. This CDR3 reads CASSELGGGTETQYF. The CDR3 bases are TGTGCCAGCAGTGAATTAGGCGGAGGGACAGAGACCCAGTACTTC.

The CDR3 spells CASSESYSWEVGTEAFF. Here the CDR3 DNA reads TGTGCCAGCAGCGAATCGTATTCTTGGGAGGTGGGCACTGAAGCTTTCTTT. The J gene is TRBJ1-1, the V gene TRBV7-9; unclear D gene. The CDR3 is 17 amino acids. The V end lost 5 bases, the J end lost 4 bases, and 23 bases lay between the germline ends. CDR1 SEHNR and CDR2 FQNEAQ come from the germline V gene (reference sequence).